Detailed here is one T cell receptor beta chain. Its antigen is undetermined. The sample belongs to a study of T-cell memory formation after mild COVID-19. Study results and limitations: A balance of CD4 and CD8 characterized clones contracting day 15 to 85, whereas later expanders leaned CD4+.

One entry per CDR3 protein results from TCRdb running MiXCR on the 5' RACE reads. The table includes about 340,000 distinct CDR3 sequences, 13% to 15% detected once. The CDR3 is 15 residues long. Germline values: CDR1 SGHRS, CDR2 YFSETQ. J was trimmed by 6 bases and V by 4 bases; bases with no gene match: 9. The rearrangement uses TRBV5-1 and TRBJ2-3; 9 positions match TRBD1. Sequencing was performed on PBMCs or a T cell subset sorted from them (not recorded which). The sequence derives from a man in his late teens or twenties who had mild COVID-19 (a few samples of this study predate the infection). Cell type and time point are not known. Here the CDR3 reads CASSLTGTGRDTQYF. The CDR3 DNA follows: TGCGCCAGCAGCCTTACCGGGACAGGGCGGGATACGCAGTATTTT. Looking up the rest from reference TRBV5-1 and TRBJ2-3 gives the full variable domain: KAGVTQTPRYLIKTRGQQVTLSCSPISGHRSVSWYQQTPGQGLQFLFEYFSETQRNKGNFPGRFSGRQFSNSRSEMNVSTLELGDSALYLCASSLTGTGRDTQYFGPGTRLTVL.